The subject of this entry is one T cell receptor beta chain. What it binds is not known. Libraries were prepared by immunoSEQ multiplex PCR; TCRdb keeps only in-frame clonotypes and omits some of them. The sample carries some 3,500 clones, under 30% recorded once. This specimen belongs to a study of T cells in localized non-small cell lung cancer. General observations from the study: Uninvolved adjacent lung had higher T cell clonality than tumor and all other tissues. Appearance in adjacent lung was seen for a median roughly 50 of the top 100 tumor clones.

The CDR3 contains 13 residues. Trimming took off 7 bases at V and 0 bases at J, with 9 bases between the two ends. Looked up from germline, CDR1 is MNHGY and CDR2 is SAAAGT. This clonotype was sampled from a man aged 35-69 years with stage I lung adenocarcinoma. The chain couples TRBV6-8 to TRBJ1-1; no firm D call. Here the sequenced sample was lung tumor tissue, taken before any cancer treatment. CDR3 loop: CASTRPMNTEAFF. The CDR3 nucleotides read TGTGCCAGCACTCGACCGATGAACACTGAAGCTTTCTTT.